Reported below is one T cell receptor beta chain. Next came a second PCR, run for about 6 to 12 cycles, which used a sample-barcoded 5' primer along with a J-beta primer mix. TCRdb independently ran MiXCR on the 5' RACE reads; one entry per CDR3 protein. In the table there are some 560,000 distinct CDR3 sequences, about 26% of which are singletons. This sample was included in a study of blood T cells in healthy people across ages. Trimming left V 4 bases short and J 5 bases short, with 17 bases between. This CDR3 is built from 15 residues. This sample also belongs to another study, concerning T cells of mothers and their children.

This chain connects TRBV12-3 or TRBV12-4 to TRBJ1-2; D gene ambiguous. The sequencing sample was made of blood. This TCR derives from a boy younger than 10 in good health. Here the CDR3 reads CASSWVLGRGYGYTF. CDR3 nucleotide sequence: TGTGCCAGCAGTTGGGTTTTGGGCCGAGGGTATGGCTACACCTTC.